This T cell receptor (beta chain) was retrieved from a study of T cell clonotyping in hematopoietic cell transplantation (dated by TCRdb to the early 2020s). With regard to the full study: Recipient samples taken before transplant were obtained following cytoreduction. The study collected over a hundred blood samples from 35 to 45 consecutive transplant recipients and their related donors. Patient recruitment ran from 2015 to January 2017, and follow-up continued until late 2020 or death.

The immunoSEQ assay, a bias-controlled multiplex PCR with V- and J-specific primers, was used to amplify TCR beta CDR3 regions from genomic DNA. In a second PCR step, the CDR3 amplicons were tagged with a proprietary barcode plus Illumina adapter sequences. An Illumina MiSeq instrument was used for sequencing of the CDR3 libraries. As for the original processing: Export and quality control were performed with immunoSEQ Analyzer 3.0, and downstream analyses were performed with R Bioconductor and Immunarch. Only productive rearrangements within the normalized downsampled data set were used in the calculation of repertoire metrics. Clonotypes larger than 5 templates in the normalized cohort were defined as pathologically expanded. Repertoire diversity was measured with the Inverse Simpson Index. The non-normalized data set was used for CMV-specificity analyses so that all clonotypes could be captured. TCRdb holds this immuneACCESS table with in-frame rearrangements only. Some clones are missing; in checked studies, unresolved V genes explain under half, and the rest has no known cause. V and J calls and clone size are those listed in that table; D and trimming were worked out from the DNA. The sample contains 25,000 to 35,000 clones, approximately 77% of them found a single time. The ten largest clones take up approximately 5.9% of the sample.

In the paper's terms, the time point label means: recipient sample about 28 days before transplant, after cytoreduction. Recipient blood was collected about 28 days before transplant and at days 30, 100 and 180 after transplant. Using Nuclei Lysis Solution, genomic DNA was extracted from unfractionated peripheral blood mononuclear cells that were either fresh or cryopreserved. The investigation overall reported the following: Recipient repertoires showed only a small fraction of overlap with donor repertoires, and over 95% appeared de novo at the given depth. The sample size was limited and the cells went unsorted, which meant the CD4 and CD8 repertoire contributions could not be told apart. Inverse Simpson Index values from donors and from recipients before transplant predicted broader TCR repertoire diversity after transplant. After transplant, TCR diversity in recipients dropped, and pathologically expanded clonotypes increased progressively from day 30 to day 180.

On this clone: Its antigen is unknown. The sample holds no much larger clone one base away, and base qualities are not on file.

The germline V gene (reference sequence) supplies CDR1 SGHNT and CDR2 YYREEE. The CDR3 holds 16 amino acids from the cysteine to the phenylalanine. Left in the record is the CDR3 DNA by itself, 48 bases read in frame from the first base. For this chain, trimming is 4 bases at the V end and 14 bases at the J end, and the number of junction bases without a gene match is 16. The TCR sequence derives from a man over 45 with myelodysplastic syndrome. Some clones in this sample may be carry-over from other donors' samples. The rearranged segments are TRBV5-4 and TRBJ1-6; the junction holds 9 bases that match TRBD1. The sample was peripheral blood mononuclear cells, taken before stem cell transplant. The CDR3 is CASSLTPWTGERTLHF. DNA sequence: TGTGCCAGCAGCCTAACCCCCTGGACAGGGGAAAGGACCCTCCACTTT.